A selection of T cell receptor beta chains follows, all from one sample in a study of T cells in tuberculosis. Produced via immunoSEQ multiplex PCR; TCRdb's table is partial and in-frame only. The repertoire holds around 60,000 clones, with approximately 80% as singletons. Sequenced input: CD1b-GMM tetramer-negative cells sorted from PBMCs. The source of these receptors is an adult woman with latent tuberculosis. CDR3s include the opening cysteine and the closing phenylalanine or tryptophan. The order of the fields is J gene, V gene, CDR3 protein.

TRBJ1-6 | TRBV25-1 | CASSGSRSQGSPLHF
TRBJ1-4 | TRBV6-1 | CASSTSGTGGEKLFF
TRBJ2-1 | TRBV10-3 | CAISGGTSGSQSEQFF
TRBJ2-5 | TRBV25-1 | CASSEYSGRALETQYF
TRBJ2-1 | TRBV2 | CASSLDRGEFF
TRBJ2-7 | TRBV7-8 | CASSLVVGGREQYF
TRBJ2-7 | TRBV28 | CASSFGDGYEQYF
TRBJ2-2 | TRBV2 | CASSGKTGGTGELFF
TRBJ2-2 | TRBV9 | CASSAPRDRGRIGELFF
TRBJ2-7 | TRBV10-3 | CAISASKGTNEQYF
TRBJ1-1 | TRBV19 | CASSTWRHTEAFF
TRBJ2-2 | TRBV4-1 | CASSQIGGRGNTGELFF
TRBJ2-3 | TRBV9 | CASSVVGTDTQYF
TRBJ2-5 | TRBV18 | CASSPPGQGETQYF
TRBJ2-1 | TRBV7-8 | CASSYGGLAGDNEQFF
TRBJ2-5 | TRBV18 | CASSPEQGRQETQYF
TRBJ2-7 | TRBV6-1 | CASSERDYKVSYEQYF
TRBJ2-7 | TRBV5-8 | CASSLGGIRDTVQMGEQYF
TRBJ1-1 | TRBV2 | CASNRAGTGERAAFF
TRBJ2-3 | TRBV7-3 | CASSLAGTTDTQYF
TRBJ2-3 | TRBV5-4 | CASRGGPTDTQYF
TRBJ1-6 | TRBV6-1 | CASRQTYNSPLHF
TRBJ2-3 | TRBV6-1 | CASSEVFQDTQYF
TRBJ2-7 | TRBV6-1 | CASSNRGRYEQYF
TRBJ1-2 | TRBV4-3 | CASSQGGTGILYGYTF